The clone carrying this T cell receptor beta chain was detected ten times or more. The V segment lost 1 base and the J segment 7 bases; nucleotides outside the gene matches: 7. The CDR3 sequence is 16 residues long. Per the germline V gene, CDR1 is MNHEY and CDR2 is SVGAGI. The record originates from a study of identical twins. MiXCR, applied by TCRdb to the 5' RACE reads, yields one record per CDR3 protein. This sample has 300,000 to 400,000 distinct CDR3 sequences, with more than 9% found just once. This same sample was also part of a study on yellow fever vaccine responses in identical twins.

The clonotype comes from a woman aged 18 to 35 in good health. This chain links TRBV6-5 with TRBJ2-1, with TRBD1 identical over 10 bases. Sequencing was done on a sample of CD8+ T cells sorted from blood. CDR3 sequence (DNA): TGTGCCAGCAGTTACTTCGGGACAGGGGTTCGGAATGAGCAGTTCTTC. Translated: CASSYFGTGVRNEQFF.